This T cell receptor (beta chain) came from a study of beta chain features in type 1 diabetes. Study-wide findings and caveats: TCRB CDR3s were moderately but significantly shorter in Type 1 diabetes patients in all four CD4+ subsets. In type 1 diabetes patients, VDJ junctions had fewer insertions; deletions at these junctions were more frequent. Possibly, sequencing cDNA over-represented cells that had high TCR expression levels.

Comment on this clone: The antigen remains undetermined.

The CDR3 loop spans 13 amino acids. The germline gives CDR1 SGHDN, CDR2 FVKESK. The V gene lost 3 bases and the J gene lost 5 bases, with 11 bases spanning the gap. The entirety of the isolated RNA underwent reverse transcription, so expressed TCRB transcripts were sequenced. Clones were read by immunoSEQ multiplex PCR, and TCRdb kept only the in-frame ones, dropping some. The table lists under 350,000 clones, about 13% of them singletons. Sequenced input: naive CD4+ T cells from blood. The sequence was obtained from a man aged 25 to 40 with type 1 diabetes. The V and J genes are TRBV14 and TRBJ2-7, with D hard to call. As DNA, the CDR3 is TGTGCCAGCAGCCACCCTCTAGGCCACGAGCAGTACTTC. Residues: CASSHPLGHEQYF. Complete variable domain (other parts from reference TRBV14 and TRBJ2-7): EAGVTQFPSHSVIEKGQTVTLRCDPISGHDNLYWYRRVMGKEIKFLLHFVKESKQDESGMPNNRFLAERTGGTYSTLKVQPAELEDSGVYFCASSHPLGHEQYFGPGTRLTVT.